The rows below give T cell receptor beta chains drawn from one sample of a study of T-cell memory formation after mild COVID-19. TCRdb called the 5' RACE reads again in MiXCR, with one record for every CDR3 protein. The sample records 580,000 or so distinct CDR3 sequences, approximately 15% being singletons. Sequences were obtained from PBMCs or a T cell subset sorted from them (not recorded which). The receptors originated from an adult woman who had mild COVID-19 (a few samples of this study predate the infection). Cell type and time point are not known. CDR3s include the opening cysteine and the closing phenylalanine or tryptophan.

j_call v_call cdr3_aa
TRBJ2-7 TRBV10-3 CAISTGVHEQYF
TRBJ2-3 TRBV5-1 CASSFYPRSTDTQYF
TRBJ1-2 TRBV5-1 CASSQRENYGYTF
TRBJ2-3 TRBV9 CASSHTDRQGPSTDTQYF
TRBJ2-7 TRBV3-1 CASSQEVPWRAEQYF
TRBJ2-1 TRBV7-2 CASSSRAVNEQFF
TRBJ2-6 TRBV7-3 CASSYPAGGPGANVLTF
TRBJ2-7 TRBV6-5 CASSYGGTNSYEQYF
TRBJ2-4 TRBV7-9 CASSLARATLAKNIQYF
TRBJ2-3 TRBV7-9 CASSLRTSGVSDTQYF
TRBJ2-5 TRBV5-1 CASSPGLAGGQETQYF
TRBJ1-1 TRBV7-2 CASRVPGQVEYLEAFF
TRBJ2-7 TRBV11-2 CASSSDYGGYEQYF
TRBJ2-2 TRBV9 CASSAPLRQNNTGELFF
TRBJ1-1 TRBV7-3 CASSLRPDAGTEAFF
TRBJ2-7 TRBV4-2 CASSQDKGSYEQYF
TRBJ1-2 TRBV5-1 CASSLLGGTNYGYTF
TRBJ1-5 TRBV24-1 CATSEGSLPNQPQHF
TRBJ2-5 TRBV5-1 CASSSLGGGSQETQYF
TRBJ2-3 TRBV20-1 CSASVPAGWAADTQYF
TRBJ1-1 TRBV30 CAWTLTGNTEAFF
TRBJ2-2 TRBV5-1 CASSPDRAGTGELFF
TRBJ2-3 TRBV7-9 CASSLVGLAGGMEGTDTQYF
TRBJ2-2 TRBV12-3/TRBV12-4 CASSLGLTLLELFF
TRBJ1-6 TRBV5-6 CASSFTGQGIPNSNSPLHF
TRBJ2-1 TRBV4-2 CASSQEGASGKNEQFF
TRBJ1-1 TRBV18 CASSPNPGTGTFF
TRBJ2-1 TRBV2 CASSEGQWPYNEQFF
TRBJ2-3 TRBV7-8 CASSLSGLAAGLGTDTQYF
TRBJ2-1 TRBV3-1 CASSPNIQGTQFF
TRBJ2-2 TRBV6-4 CASSGSPGTGELFF
TRBJ2-3 TRBV20-1 CSASGGGAVSTQYF
TRBJ2-2 TRBV24-1 CATAAGRRGGTGELFF
TRBJ1-1 TRBV6-2/TRBV6-3 CASSYGIPLDTEAFF
TRBJ2-1 TRBV7-9 CASSLPGEQFF
TRBJ1-5 TRBV6-2/TRBV6-3 CASSRGAGSNQPQHF
TRBJ2-7 TRBV27 CASSFAGTGAYEQYF
TRBJ1-6 TRBV15 CATSRVSSYNSPLHF
TRBJ1-1 TRBV7-9 CASSFGQYTEAFF
TRBJ2-7 TRBV7-9 CASSVPPYGPPYEQYF
TRBJ2-7 TRBV12-3/TRBV12-4 CDSSPGGYEQYF
TRBJ1-5 TRBV5-5 CASSFSTGISNQPQHF
TRBJ2-2 TRBV20-1 CSAEAGTGYGGELFF
TRBJ1-1 TRBV12-3/TRBV12-4 CASSLGGVQNTEAFF
TRBJ1-1 TRBV12-3/TRBV12-4 CASTPAGGPDTEAFF
TRBJ2-7 TRBV11-3 CASSFRLAYEQYF
TRBJ1-3 TRBV20-1 CSARDWAGQENTIYF
TRBJ2-7 TRBV7-2 CASSSQRYEQYF
TRBJ2-3 TRBV4-3 CASSQGIIAGGPSDTQYF
TRBJ2-4 TRBV2 CASSEDRLAKNIQYF
TRBJ1-3 TRBV15 CATSRGSADSGNTIYF
TRBJ1-5 TRBV5-1 CASSLEGQRQPQHF
TRBJ1-4 TRBV29-1 CSAMKDSTTNEKLFF
TRBJ2-1 TRBV11-1 CASSFRTGFNEQFF
TRBJ1-2 TRBV7-2 CASSPHPSTGQDGYTF